This T cell receptor (beta chain) was sequenced for a study of identifying expanded T cells in peripheral blood. Notes on the study in general: Across healthy donors, higher total template counts meant significantly greater approximately two-week count variance. Differentially abundant clones: approximately 1.3 between replicates, 16.4 at approximately 14 days, approximately 19 at four.

Assay used: immunoSEQ multiplex PCR; TCRdb lists only in-frame clones, some missing. Seen here are some 97,000 clones, around nine tenths observed once, and the top ten hold roughly 6%. This clone appeared a single time. Antigen unknown. The trim removed 2 bases at V and 2 bases at J, leaving 16 bases unmatched. CDR1 and CDR2 (germline): SEHNR, FQNEAQ (reference sequence). There are 19 residues in the CDR3. Healthy donors had no documented immune events, such as infections, while sampled. The TCR comes from a person aged 18-70 years in good health. The sequenced sample consisted of blood. The V and J genes are TRBV7-9 and TRBJ2-7, with 9 positions matching TRBD2. CDR3 loop: CASSLFPPSLTSGTYEQYF. DNA for the CDR3: TGTGCCAGCAGCTTATTCCCCCCCTCCCTGACTAGCGGCACCTACGAGCAGTACTTC.